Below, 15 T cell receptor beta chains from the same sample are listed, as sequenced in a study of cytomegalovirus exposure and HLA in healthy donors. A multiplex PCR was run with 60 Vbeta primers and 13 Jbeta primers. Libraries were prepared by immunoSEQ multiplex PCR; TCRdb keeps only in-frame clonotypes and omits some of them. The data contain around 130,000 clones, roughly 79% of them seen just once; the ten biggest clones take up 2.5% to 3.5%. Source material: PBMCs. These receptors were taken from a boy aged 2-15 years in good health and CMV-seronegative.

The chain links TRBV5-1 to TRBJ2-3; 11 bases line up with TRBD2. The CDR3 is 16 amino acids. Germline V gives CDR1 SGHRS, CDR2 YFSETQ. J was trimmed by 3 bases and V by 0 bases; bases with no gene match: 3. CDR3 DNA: TGCGCCAGCAGCTTGGTGCTAGCGGGAGGTACAGATACGCAGTATTTT. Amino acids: CASSLVLAGGTDTQYF.

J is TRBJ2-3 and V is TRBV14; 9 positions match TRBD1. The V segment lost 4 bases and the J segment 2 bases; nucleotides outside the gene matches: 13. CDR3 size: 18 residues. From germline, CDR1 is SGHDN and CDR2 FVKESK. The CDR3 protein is CASSRGTGGLFFTDTQYF. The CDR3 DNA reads TGTGCCAGCAGCCGCGGAACAGGGGGCCTTTTTTTCACAGATACGCAGTATTTT.

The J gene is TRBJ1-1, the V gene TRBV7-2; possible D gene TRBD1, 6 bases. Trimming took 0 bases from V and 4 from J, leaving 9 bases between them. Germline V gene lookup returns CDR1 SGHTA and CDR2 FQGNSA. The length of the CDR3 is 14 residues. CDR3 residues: CASSLASGATEAFF. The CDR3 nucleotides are TGTGCCAGCAGCTTAGCCTCAGGGGCCACTGAAGCTTTCTTT.

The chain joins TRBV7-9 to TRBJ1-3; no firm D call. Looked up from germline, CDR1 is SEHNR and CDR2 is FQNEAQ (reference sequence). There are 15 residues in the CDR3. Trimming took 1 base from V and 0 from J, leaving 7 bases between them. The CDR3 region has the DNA TGTGCCAGCAGCTTAGTCAGTAACTCTGGAAACACCATATATTTT. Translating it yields CASSLVSNSGNTIYF.

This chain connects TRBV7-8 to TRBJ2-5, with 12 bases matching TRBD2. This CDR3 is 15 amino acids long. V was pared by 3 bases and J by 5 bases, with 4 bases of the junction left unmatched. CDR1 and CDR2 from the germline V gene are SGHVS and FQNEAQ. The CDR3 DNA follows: TGTGCCAGCAGCTTTAGACTAGCGGGAGACGAGACCCAGTACTTC. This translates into CASSFRLAGDETQYF.

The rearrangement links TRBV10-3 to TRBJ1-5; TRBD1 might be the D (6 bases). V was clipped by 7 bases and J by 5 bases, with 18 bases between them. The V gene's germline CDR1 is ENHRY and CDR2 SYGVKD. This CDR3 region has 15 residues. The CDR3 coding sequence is TGTGCCATCAAGGGGGGGGTGGATCTCGATCAGCCCCAGCATTTT. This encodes CAIKGGVDLDQPQHF.

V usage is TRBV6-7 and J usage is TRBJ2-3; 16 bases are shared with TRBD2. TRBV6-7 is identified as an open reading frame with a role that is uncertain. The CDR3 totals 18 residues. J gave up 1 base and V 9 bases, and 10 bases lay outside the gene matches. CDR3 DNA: TGTGCCAGTCTGTGGGGGGGACTAGCGGGAGGGGGCACAGATACGCAGTATTTT. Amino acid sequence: CASLWGGLAGGGTDTQYF.

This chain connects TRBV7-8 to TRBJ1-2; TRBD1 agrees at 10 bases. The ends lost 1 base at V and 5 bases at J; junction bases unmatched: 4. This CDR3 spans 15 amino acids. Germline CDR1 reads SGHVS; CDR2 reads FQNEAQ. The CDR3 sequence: CASSLGGQGKYGYTF. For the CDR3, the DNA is TGTGCCAGCAGCTTAGGGGGACAGGGGAAATATGGCTACACCTTC.

The CDR3 spells CAWSAGSTGELFF. The CDR3 DNA sequence: TGTGCCTGGAGTGCTGGGAGCACCGGGGAGCTGTTTTTT. The chain has TRBV30 and TRBJ2-2; D possibly corresponds to TRBD2 (5 bases). Germline V lookup: CDR1 GTSNPN, CDR2 SVGIG (reference sequence). With 1 base removed from V and 4 bases from J, the gap between germline ends came to 7 bases. CDR3 length: 13 amino acids. The variable domain in full, with the rest retrieved from reference TRBV30 and TRBJ2-2, is SQTIHQWPATLVQPVGSPLSLECTVEGTSNPNLYWYRQAAGRGLQLLFYSVGIGQISSEVPQNLSASRPQDRQFILSSKKLLLSDSGFYLCAWSAGSTGELFFGEGSRLTVL.

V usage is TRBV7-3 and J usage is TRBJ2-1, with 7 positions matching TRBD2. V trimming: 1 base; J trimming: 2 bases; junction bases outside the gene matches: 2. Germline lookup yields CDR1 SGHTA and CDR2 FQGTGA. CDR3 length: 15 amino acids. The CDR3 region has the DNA TGTGCCAGCAGCTTAATGGCGGGAGCCTACAATGAGCAGTTCTTC. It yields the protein CASSLMAGAYNEQFF.

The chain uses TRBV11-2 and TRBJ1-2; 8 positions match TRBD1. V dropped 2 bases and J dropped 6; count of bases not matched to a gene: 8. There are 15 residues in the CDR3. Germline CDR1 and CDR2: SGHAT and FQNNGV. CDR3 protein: CASSLLQGAVDGYTF. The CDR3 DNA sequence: TGTGCCAGCAGCTTACTCCAGGGGGCGGTTGATGGCTACACCTTC.

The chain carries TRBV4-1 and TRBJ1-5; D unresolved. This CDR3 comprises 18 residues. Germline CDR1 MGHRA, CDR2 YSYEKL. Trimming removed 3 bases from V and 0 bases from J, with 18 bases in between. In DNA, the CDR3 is TGCGCCAGCAGCCAGTACGGCGGGGATGGGATTAGCAATCAGCCCCAGCATTTT. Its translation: CASSQYGGDGISNQPQHF.

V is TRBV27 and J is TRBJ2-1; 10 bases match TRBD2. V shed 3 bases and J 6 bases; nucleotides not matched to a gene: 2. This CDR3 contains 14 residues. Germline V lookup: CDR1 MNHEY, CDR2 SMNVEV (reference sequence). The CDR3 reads CASSLLAGGNEQFF. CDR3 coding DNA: TGTGCCAGCAGTTTGTTAGCGGGAGGCAATGAGCAGTTCTTC.

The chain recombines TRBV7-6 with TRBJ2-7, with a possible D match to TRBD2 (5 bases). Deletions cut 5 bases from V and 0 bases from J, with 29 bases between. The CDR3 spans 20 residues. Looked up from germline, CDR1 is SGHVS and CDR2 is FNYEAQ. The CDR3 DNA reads TGTGCCAGCAGCCCCCTCTTTCTTGAGTGGCGGGTTCCTTTCTCCTACGAGCAGTACTTC. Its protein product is CASSPLFLEWRVPFSYEQYF.

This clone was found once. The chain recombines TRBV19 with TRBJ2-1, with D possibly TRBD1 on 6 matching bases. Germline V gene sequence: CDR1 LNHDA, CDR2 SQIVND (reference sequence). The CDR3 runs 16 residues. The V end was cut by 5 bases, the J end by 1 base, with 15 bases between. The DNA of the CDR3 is TGTGCCAGTAGTTTGCCGACAGGAGGTTCCTACAATGAGCAGTTCTTC. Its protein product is CASSLPTGGSYNEQFF.